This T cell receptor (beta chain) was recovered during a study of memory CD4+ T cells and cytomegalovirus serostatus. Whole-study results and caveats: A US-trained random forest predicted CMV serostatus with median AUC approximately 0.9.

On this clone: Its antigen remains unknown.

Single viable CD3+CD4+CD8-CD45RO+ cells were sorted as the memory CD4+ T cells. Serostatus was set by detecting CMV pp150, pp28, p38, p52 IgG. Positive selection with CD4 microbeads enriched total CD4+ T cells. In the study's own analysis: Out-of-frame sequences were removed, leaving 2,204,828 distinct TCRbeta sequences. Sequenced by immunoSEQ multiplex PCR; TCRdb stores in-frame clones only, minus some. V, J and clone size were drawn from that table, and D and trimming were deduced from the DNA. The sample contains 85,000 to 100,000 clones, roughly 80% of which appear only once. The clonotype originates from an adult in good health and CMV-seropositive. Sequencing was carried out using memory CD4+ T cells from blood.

CDR3 in DNA: TGTGCCAGCAGCTTGGGGGATGAGCAGTTCTTC. Its translation is CASSLGDEQFF. V usage is TRBV7-2 and J usage is TRBJ2-1; TRBD1 or TRBD2 may be the D gene (5 bases each). Trimming cost V 3 bases and J 8 bases, with 5 bases left between them. There are 11 residues in the CDR3. Germline V gene data show CDR1 as SGHTA and CDR2 as FQGNSA.